Given below is one TCR beta chain in context. Its matching antigen is unknown. This sample stems from a study of cytomegalovirus exposure and HLA in healthy donors. Background on the study: Inside one of the first data releases sat about 85 million unique TCRs taken from HLA-typed donors. Out of fewer than 500 genotyped donors, about 76% belonged to the Caucasian-associated ancestry cluster. Study outcomes and limitations: As immune exposure information, only CMV serostatus was available.

The PCR was carried out with 60 Vbeta primers and 13 Jbeta primers. Assay used: immunoSEQ multiplex PCR; TCRdb lists only in-frame clones, some missing. The sample lists 180,000 or so clones; approximately 80% were seen once. The CDR3 spans 13 residues. What was sequenced was PBMCs. The receptor's source is a woman in her forties or fifties in good health and CMV-seropositive. V is TRBV21-1 and J is TRBJ1-1; TRBD1 is the table's D call and was not checked against the DNA. TRBV21-1 is termed a pseudogene. The CDR3 loop is CASSKMQGPGAFF. The CDR3 DNA sequence: TGTGCCAGCAGCAAAATGCAGGGGCCAGGAGCTTTCTTT.